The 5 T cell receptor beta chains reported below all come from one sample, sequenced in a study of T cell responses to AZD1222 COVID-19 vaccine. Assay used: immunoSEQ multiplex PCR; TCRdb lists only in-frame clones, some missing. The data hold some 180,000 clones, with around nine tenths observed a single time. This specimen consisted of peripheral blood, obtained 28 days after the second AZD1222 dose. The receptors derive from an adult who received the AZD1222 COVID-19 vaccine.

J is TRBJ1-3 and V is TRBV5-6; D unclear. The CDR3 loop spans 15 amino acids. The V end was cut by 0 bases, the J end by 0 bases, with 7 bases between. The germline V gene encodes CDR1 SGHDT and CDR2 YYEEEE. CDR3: CASSLVGSSGNTIYF. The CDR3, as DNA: TGTGCCAGCAGCTTGGTTGGGAGCTCTGGAAACACCATATATTTT.

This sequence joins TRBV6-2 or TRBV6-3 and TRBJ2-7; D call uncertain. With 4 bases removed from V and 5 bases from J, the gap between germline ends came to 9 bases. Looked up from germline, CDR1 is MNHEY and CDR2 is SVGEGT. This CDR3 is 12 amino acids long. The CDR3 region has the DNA TGTGCCAGCAGTTTGGCTTCCAACGAGCAGTACTTC. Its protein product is CASSLASNEQYF.

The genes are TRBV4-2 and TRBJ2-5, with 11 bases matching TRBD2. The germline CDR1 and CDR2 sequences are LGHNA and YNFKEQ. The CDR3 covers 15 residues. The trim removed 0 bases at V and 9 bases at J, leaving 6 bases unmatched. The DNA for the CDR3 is TGTGCCAGCAGCCAAGAGGGTAGCGGGGGGGTGGCCCAGTACTTC. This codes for CASSQEGSGGVAQYF.

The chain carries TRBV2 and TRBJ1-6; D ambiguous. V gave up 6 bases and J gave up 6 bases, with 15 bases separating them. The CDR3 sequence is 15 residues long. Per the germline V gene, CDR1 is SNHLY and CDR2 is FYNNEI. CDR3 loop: CASSAARQTNSPLHF. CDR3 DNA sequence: TGTGCCAGCAGCGCCGCCAGGCAGACTAATTCACCCCTCCACTTT.

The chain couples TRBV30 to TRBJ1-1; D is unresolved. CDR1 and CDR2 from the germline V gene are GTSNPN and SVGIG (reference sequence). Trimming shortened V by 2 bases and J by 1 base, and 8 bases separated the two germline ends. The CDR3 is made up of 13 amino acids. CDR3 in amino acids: CAWSRWGNTEAFF. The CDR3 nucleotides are TGTGCCTGGAGTCGTTGGGGGAACACTGAAGCTTTCTTT.